This passage covers 32 T cell receptor beta chains from one sample sequenced in a study of blood T cell repertoires in COVID-19. Sequenced by immunoSEQ multiplex PCR; TCRdb stores in-frame clones only, minus some. This table has roughly 250,000 clones, around nine tenths appearing once. Material for sequencing was peripheral blood. These receptors were collected from a man younger than 45 with acute or convalescent COVID-19.

The chain couples TRBV27 to TRBJ1-2, with D possibly TRBD1 on 6 matching bases. V was pared by 0 bases and J by 4 bases, with 15 bases between. There are 16 residues in the CDR3. CDR1 and CDR2 from the germline V gene are MNHEY and SMNVEV (reference sequence). The CDR3 spells CASSLSRAGEGYGYTF. CDR3 DNA: TGTGCCAGCAGTTTATCGAGGGCAGGGGAAGGCTATGGCTACACCTTC.

The chain joins TRBV27 to TRBJ1-2; 9 positions agree with TRBD1. Germline V gene data show CDR1 as MNHEY and CDR2 as SMNVEV (reference sequence). The CDR3 totals 18 residues. Germline trimming cut 8 bases from V and 0 bases from J; bases unmatched to any gene: 16. This CDR3 is CASLTHGTGLGTNYGYTF. CDR3 DNA sequence: TGTGCCAGCCTAACTCACGGGACAGGGTTGGGGACTAACTATGGCTACACCTTC.

The genes are TRBV5-1 and TRBJ1-5; D gene ambiguous. Germline CDR1 SGHRS, CDR2 YFSETQ. This CDR3 is built from 13 residues. Deletions cut 2 bases from V and 6 bases from J, with 9 bases between. For the CDR3, the DNA is TGCGCCAGCAGCTTTTTCCGGGGTCAGCCCCAGCATTTT. Protein sequence: CASSFFRGQPQHF. The full variable domain, in which reference TRBV5-1 and TRBJ1-5 provide the parts outside the CDR3, is KAGVTQTPRYLIKTRGQQVTLSCSPISGHRSVSWYQQTPGQGLQFLFEYFSETQRNKGNFPGRFSGRQFSNSRSEMNVSTLELGDSALYLCASSFFRGQPQHFGDGTRLSIL.

The genes are TRBV30 and TRBJ2-1, with 7 bases fitting TRBD2. The germline gives CDR1 GTSNPN, CDR2 SVGIG (reference sequence). The V segment lost 2 bases and the J segment 8 bases; nucleotides outside the gene matches: 9. This CDR3 is 14 amino acids long. For the CDR3, the DNA is TGTGCCTGGAGTTGGGGGGAGGGTTTGGATGAGCAGTTCTTC. Protein product: CAWSWGEGLDEQFF.

The chain has TRBV20-1 and TRBJ2-3, with D hard to call. From germline, CDR1 is DFQATT and CDR2 SNEGSKA (reference sequence). V was pared by 3 bases and J by 1 base, with 8 bases between. This CDR3 contains 13 residues. CDR3 nucleotide sequence: TGCAGTGCTAGTCGCGGAGGCACAGATACGCAGTATTTT. Translated, it gives CSASRGGTDTQYF.

This clone has more than one count but fewer than ten. The V call is TRBV28, the J call TRBJ2-7; 10 positions match TRBD1. CDR1 MDHEN and CDR2 SYDVKM come from the germline V gene. This CDR3 spans 14 amino acids. The V gene end was trimmed by 6 bases and the J gene end by 6 bases; junction bases not matched to a gene: 8. Here the CDR3 reads CASRRDRGIREQYF. The CDR3 bases are TGTGCCAGCAGACGGGACAGGGGAATCCGCGAGCAGTACTTC.

This clone showed up just once. The V gene is TRBV25-1, the J gene TRBJ2-7, with TRBD1 matching over 7 bases. CDR1 is MGHDK, CDR2 SYGVNS, per germline. J gave up 2 bases and V 5 bases, and 9 bases lay outside the gene matches. The CDR3 sequence is 15 residues long. The CDR3 loop reads CASSRLGTAPYEQYF. The CDR3 DNA sequence: TGTGCCAGCAGTCGACTGGGGACAGCTCCCTACGAGCAGTACTTC.

CDR3 amino acids: CASSETGGNTEAFF. The CDR3 DNA is TGTGCCAGCAGTGAAACAGGGGGCAACACTGAAGCTTTCTTT. The chain joins TRBV6-1 to TRBJ1-1, with TRBD1 matching over 9 bases. Looked up from germline, CDR1 is MNHNS and CDR2 is SASEGT. The CDR3 is 14 residues long. The V gene end was trimmed by 2 bases and the J gene end by 2 bases; junction bases not matched to a gene: 0.

This clone has more than one count but fewer than ten. This chain links TRBV5-1 with TRBJ1-6; 8 nucleotides match TRBD1. J gave up 8 bases and V 3 bases, and 7 bases lay outside the gene matches. Germline V gives CDR1 SGHRS, CDR2 YFSETQ. The CDR3 contains 15 residues. The CDR3 DNA reads as TGCGCCAGCAGCTACCGACAGGGGACAGATTCACCCCTCCACTTT. This encodes CASSYRQGTDSPLHF.

The chain employs TRBV6-4 and TRBJ2-1; 8 nucleotides agree with TRBD2. J lost 10 bases, V lost 2 bases, and 19 bases had no gene match. Germline V gene data show CDR1 as MRHNA and CDR2 as SNTAGT. This CDR3 region has 18 residues. CDR3 sequence (DNA): TGTGCCAGCAGTGACGGGAAGGGGATAGCCGGGAGGGCCCGGGAGCAGTTCTTC. Its protein is CASSDGKGIAGRAREQFF.

The CDR3 region is CASTWDSYSNQPQHF. The CDR3 coding sequence is TGTGCCAGTACTTGGGACAGTTATAGCAATCAGCCCCAGCATTTT. The chain couples TRBV19 to TRBJ1-5, with 7 bases aligning to TRBD1. The junction had 6 bases not matched to a gene; V was cut back by 7 bases and J by 0 bases. CDR1 is LNHDA and CDR2 is SQIVND in the germline V gene (reference sequence). This CDR3 comprises 15 residues.

The V gene is TRBV19, the J gene TRBJ1-5; D might be TRBD1 (5 bases). Germline loops: CDR1 LNHDA, CDR2 SQIVND (reference sequence). Trimming took off 10 bases at V and 0 bases at J, with 13 bases between the two ends. The CDR3 length is 14 residues. This CDR3 reads CATDSVYSNQPQHF. As DNA, the CDR3 is TGTGCCACTGACAGCGTATATAGCAATCAGCCCCAGCATTTT.

This clone was observed a single time. The chain combines TRBV21-1 with TRBJ1-3; the table calls TRBD1, which could not be checked here. TRBV21-1 is deemed a pseudogene. CDR3 length: 15 amino acids. DNA for the CDR3: TGTGCCAGCAGAGGGACAGGGGGCTCTGGAAACACCATATATTTT. It specifies CASRGTGGSGNTIYF.

This rearrangement joins TRBV27 to TRBJ1-6; 7 bases map to TRBD1. V lost 8 bases, J lost 7 bases, and 5 bases stayed unmatched. The germline gives CDR1 MNHEY, CDR2 SMNVEV (reference sequence). CDR3 length equals 13 residues. CDR3 nucleotides: TGTGCCAGCCGCCGGGACAGCAATTCACCCCTCCACTTT. It codes for CASRRDSNSPLHF.

This clone was seen a few times. V gene TRBV4-1 combines with J gene TRBJ1-1; D possibly corresponds to TRBD1 (6 bases). V dropped 4 bases and J dropped 3 bases, with 12 bases sitting between them. Per germline, CDR1 MGHRA and CDR2 YSYEKL. The CDR3 contains 14 residues. The CDR3 is CASSRLQGYTEAFF. Here the CDR3 DNA reads TGCGCCAGCAGCCGGCTGCAGGGGTACACTGAAGCTTTCTTT.

This clone was observed a handful of times. This sequence joins TRBV19 and TRBJ1-5; D perhaps matches TRBD1 (5 bases). V dropped 3 bases and J dropped 1 base, with 13 bases sitting between them. CDR1 is LNHDA and CDR2 is SQIVND in the germline V gene (reference sequence). The CDR3 runs 16 residues. CDR3 protein: CASSIIGVFSNQPQHF. CDR3 coding DNA: TGTGCCAGTAGTATCATAGGGGTGTTCAGCAATCAGCCCCAGCATTTT.

This chain uses TRBV6-5 with TRBJ1-4, with 7 positions matching TRBD1. This CDR3 region has 14 residues. Germline lookup yields CDR1 MNHEY and CDR2 SVGAGI. Trimming at V came to 6 bases and at J to 5 bases, leaving 6 bases not matched to a gene. For the CDR3, the DNA is TGTGCCAGCAGGTGGGACAGAACAAATGAAAAACTGTTTTTT. It translates to CASRWDRTNEKLFF.

The V gene is TRBV7-9, the J gene TRBJ2-3; D gene uncertain. The V end lost 5 bases, the J end lost 7 bases, and 13 bases lay between the germline ends. The length of the CDR3 is 13 residues. Looked up from germline, CDR1 is SEHNR and CDR2 is FQNEAQ (reference sequence). CDR3 sequence (DNA): TGTGCCAGCAGCCCCAAACGGTCCCATACGCAGTATTTT. Its translation: CASSPKRSHTQYF.

The rearrangement joins TRBV2 to TRBJ1-1; D may be TRBD1 (5 bases). CDR3 length: 15 amino acids. Per germline, CDR1 SNHLY and CDR2 FYNNEI. Trimming removed 2 bases at V and 4 bases at J, with 14 bases between. Here the CDR3 reads CASSEQGRGSTEAFF. The CDR3 bases are TGTGCCAGCAGTGAACAGGGTAGGGGAAGCACTGAAGCTTTCTTT.

In this sample, this clone turned up a few times. The chain recombines TRBV3-1 (or the pseudogene TRBV3-2) with TRBJ2-1; 9 nucleotides agree with TRBD2. Looked up from germline, CDR1 is LGHDT and CDR2 is YNNKEL (reference sequence). Unmatched junction bases numbered 4, after V lost 4 bases and J lost 6 bases. The CDR3 extends over 14 amino acids. CDR3 sequence (DNA): TGTGCCAGCAGCCCGAGCGGGAGGTCCAATGAGCAGTTCTTC. Translated: CASSPSGRSNEQFF.

This clone was detected only once. The genes are TRBV19 and TRBJ2-2; 7 nucleotides align to TRBD1. Trimming cost V 0 bases and J 0 bases; bases outside gene matches: 1. The V gene's germline CDR1 is LNHDA and CDR2 SQIVND (reference sequence). The CDR3 is 16 amino acids. The CDR3 DNA follows: TGTGCCAGTAGTATAGACCAGGGGGCGAACACCGGGGAGCTGTTTTTT. Translated, it gives CASSIDQGANTGELFF.

V gene TRBV18 combines with J gene TRBJ2-3, with D uncertain. The V and J ends lost 0 bases and 0 bases respectively, with 4 bases between them. The CDR3 has 14 amino acids. Germline V gene sequence: CDR1 KGHSH, CDR2 LQKENI. The CDR3 DNA follows: TGTGCCAGCTCACCACCCCAGAGCACAGATACGCAGTATTTT. The encoded protein is CASSPPQSTDTQYF.

The genes are TRBV28 and TRBJ1-4, with D hard to call. V lost 2 bases and J lost 14, with 15 bases in between. Germline CDR1 MDHEN, CDR2 SYDVKM. The CDR3 is 13 residues long. Here the CDR3 DNA reads TGTGCCAGCAGTTTAATCGGGGTAGGGATTCTGTTTTTT. Amino acids: CASSLIGVGILFF.

The V call is TRBV27, the J call TRBJ2-5; 14 nucleotides line up with TRBD2. The CDR3 consists of 20 residues. Per the germline V gene, CDR1 is MNHEY and CDR2 is SMNVEV (reference sequence). After removal of 6 bases from V and 4 bases from J, the junction contained 19 bases not matched to a gene. The CDR3 nucleotides are TGTGCCAGCAGGTGGGGTCATAACGGACTAGCGGGGGGAGTCTTAGAGACCCAGTACTTC. This codes for CASRWGHNGLAGGVLETQYF.

CDR3: CASSSTGQDKTFF. The CDR3, as DNA: TGTGCCAGCAGTTCAACAGGACAGGATAAGACTTTCTTT. The genes are TRBV28 and TRBJ1-1; 7 positions agree with TRBD1. The V gene's germline CDR1 is MDHEN and CDR2 SYDVKM. J was trimmed by 12 bases and V by 4 bases; bases with no gene match: 11. The CDR3 consists of 13 residues.

The chain is built from TRBV3-1 (or the pseudogene TRBV3-2) and TRBJ1-1; 7 nucleotides match TRBD1. The CDR3 is 18 amino acids. The germline V gene encodes CDR1 LGHDT and CDR2 YNNKEL (reference sequence). The V segment lost 5 bases and the J segment 0 bases; nucleotides outside the gene matches: 15. CDR3 protein: CASSSGKGAPGLNTEAFF. The CDR3 DNA reads as TGTGCCAGCAGCTCAGGGAAGGGGGCTCCCGGTCTGAACACTGAAGCTTTCTTT.

The chain has TRBV5-1 and TRBJ1-2; 9 bases fit TRBD1. The CDR3 runs to 14 residues. V dropped 4 bases and J dropped 2; count of bases not matched to a gene: 3. Germline loops: CDR1 SGHRS, CDR2 YFSETQ. The CDR3 DNA sequence: TGCGCCAGCAGCGAGGGACAGGGAAACTATGGCTACACCTTC. Translation gives CASSEGQGNYGYTF.

The chain has TRBV28 and TRBJ1-5; D not certain. CDR1 and CDR2 (germline): MDHEN, SYDVKM. CDR3 length: 17 amino acids. V was pared by 6 bases and J by 0 bases, with 18 bases between. CDR3 in DNA: TGTGCCAGCAGAGCCAGCAGGTTCCTAAATAGCAATCAGCCCCAGCATTTT. Protein sequence: CASRASRFLNSNQPQHF.

The chain employs TRBV7-2 and TRBJ1-2, with D possibly matching TRBD1 (5 bases). Per germline, CDR1 SGHTA and CDR2 FQGNSA. Trimming cost V 5 bases and J 8 bases, with 21 bases left between them. The CDR3 loop spans 15 amino acids. CDR3 in amino acids: CASSQRPQGGGGYTF. As DNA, the CDR3 is TGTGCCAGCAGCCAAAGGCCCCAGGGCGGAGGGGGCTACACCTTC. The variable domain in full, with the rest retrieved from reference TRBV7-2 and TRBJ1-2, is GAGVSQSPSNKVTEKGKDVELRCDPISGHTALYWYRQSLGQGLEFLIYFQGNSAPDKSGLPSDRFSAERTGGSVSTLTIQRTQQEDSAVYLCASSQRPQGGGGYTFGSGTRLTVV.

This chain uses TRBV28 with TRBJ1-3; maybe TRBD1 (5 bases). This CDR3 spans 15 amino acids. Per germline, CDR1 MDHEN and CDR2 SYDVKM. Trimming removed 7 bases from V and 1 base from J, with 14 bases in between. CDR3 bases: TGTGCCAGCATAGGGACGGGGACTTCTGGAAACACCATATATTTT. This translates into CASIGTGTSGNTIYF. The whole variable domain, filled in from reference TRBV28 and TRBJ1-3, reads DVKVTQSSRYLVKRTGEKVFLECVQDMDHENMFWYRQDPGLGLRLIYFSYDVKMKEKGDIPEGYSVSREKKERFSLILESASTNQTSMYLCASIGTGTSGNTIYFGEGSWLTVV.

In this sample, this clone turned up once. This chain uses TRBV24-1 with TRBJ2-3; the match to TRBD2 covers 8 bases. CDR1 is KGHDR and CDR2 is SFDVKD in the germline V gene. The CDR3 sequence is 16 residues long. V was pared by 4 bases and J by 5 bases, with 10 bases of the junction left unmatched. The chain's CDR3 is CATSDPSGSGLDTQYF. The CDR3 nucleotides read TGTGCCACCAGTGACCCGAGCGGGAGTGGGTTAGATACGCAGTATTTT.

This clone was counted a single time. The J gene is TRBJ2-5, the V gene TRBV19; D is perhaps TRBD2 (5 bases). Germline CDR1 reads LNHDA; CDR2 reads SQIVND (reference sequence). This CDR3 is built from 13 residues. The V and J ends lost 3 bases and 5 bases respectively, with 10 bases between them. DNA of the CDR3: TGTGCCAGTAGTATCGGCGGCGGGGAGACCCAGTACTTC. Protein product: CASSIGGGETQYF.